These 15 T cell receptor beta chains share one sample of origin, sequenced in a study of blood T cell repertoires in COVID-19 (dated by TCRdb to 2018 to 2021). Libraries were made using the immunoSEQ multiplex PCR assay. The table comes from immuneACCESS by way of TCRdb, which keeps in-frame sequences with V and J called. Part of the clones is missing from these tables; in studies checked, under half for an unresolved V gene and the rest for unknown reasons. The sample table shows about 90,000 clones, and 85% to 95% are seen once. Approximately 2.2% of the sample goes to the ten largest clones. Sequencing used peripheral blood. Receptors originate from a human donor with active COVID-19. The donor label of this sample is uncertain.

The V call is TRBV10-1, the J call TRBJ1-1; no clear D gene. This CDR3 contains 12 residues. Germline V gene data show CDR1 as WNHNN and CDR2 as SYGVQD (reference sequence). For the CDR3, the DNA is TGCGGCGGGGTGCTGATGAACACTGAAGCTTTCTTT. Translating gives CGGVLMNTEAFF.

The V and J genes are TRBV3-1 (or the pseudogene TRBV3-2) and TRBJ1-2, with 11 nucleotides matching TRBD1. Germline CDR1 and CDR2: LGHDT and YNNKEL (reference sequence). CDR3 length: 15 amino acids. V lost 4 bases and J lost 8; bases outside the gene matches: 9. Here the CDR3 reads CASSPRDRGDHGYTF. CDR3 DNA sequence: TGTGCCAGCAGCCCCCGGGACAGGGGGGATCACGGCTACACCTTC.

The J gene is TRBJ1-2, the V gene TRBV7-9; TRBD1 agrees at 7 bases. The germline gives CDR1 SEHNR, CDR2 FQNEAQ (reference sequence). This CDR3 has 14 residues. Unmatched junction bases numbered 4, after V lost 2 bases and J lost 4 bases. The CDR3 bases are TGTGCCAGCAGCTTAAGTCAGGGGGGCTATGGCTACACCTTC. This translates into CASSLSQGGYGYTF.

CDR3 sequence: CASSFGQGAFGYTF. CDR3 sequence (DNA): TGTGCCAGCAGTTTCGGACAGGGGGCTTTTGGCTACACCTTC. This chain joins TRBV5-5 and TRBJ1-2, with 11 bases matching TRBD1. The CDR3 extends over 14 amino acids. Germline loops: CDR1 SGHKS, CDR2 YYEKEE (reference sequence). The V gene end was trimmed by 5 bases and the J gene end by 7 bases; junction bases not matched to a gene: 7.

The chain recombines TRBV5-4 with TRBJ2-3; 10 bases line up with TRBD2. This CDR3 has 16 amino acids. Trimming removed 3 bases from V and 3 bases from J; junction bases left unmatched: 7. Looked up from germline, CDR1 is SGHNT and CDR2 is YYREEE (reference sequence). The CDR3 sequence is CASSSERGGLTDTQYF. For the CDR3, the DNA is TGTGCCAGCAGCTCTGAGCGGGGGGGGCTAACAGATACGCAGTATTTT. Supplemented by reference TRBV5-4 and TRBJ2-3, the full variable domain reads ETGVTQSPTHLIKTRGQQVTLRCSSQSGHNTVSWYQQALGQGPQFIFQYYREEENGRGNFPPRFSGLQFPNYSSELNVNALELDDSALYLCASSSERGGLTDTQYFGPGTRLTVL.

The CDR3 reads CASSEYGSQGNEQFF. CDR3 bases: TGTGCCAGCAGTGAATACGGGTCGCAGGGCAATGAGCAGTTCTTC. The genes are TRBV25-1 and TRBJ2-1, with TRBD1 as a possible D gene (5 bases). Germline CDR1 reads MGHDK; CDR2 reads SYGVNS. The CDR3 contains 15 residues. The germline V and J ends were trimmed by 0 bases and 6 bases, with 12 bases remaining between them.

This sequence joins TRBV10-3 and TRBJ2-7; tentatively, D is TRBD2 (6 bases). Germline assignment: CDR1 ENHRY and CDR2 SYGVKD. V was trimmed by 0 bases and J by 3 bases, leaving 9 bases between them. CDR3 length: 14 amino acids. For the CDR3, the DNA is TGTGCCATCAGTGAGTCGACGACTAGCTACGAGCAGTACTTC. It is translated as CAISESTTSYEQYF.

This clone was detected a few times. CDR3 in DNA: TGTGCCAGCAGCCAAGAGCTGGGGGGGCCTGCCGGTGAGCAGTTCTTC. It is translated as CASSQELGGPAGEQFF. The chain couples TRBV4-2 to TRBJ2-1; perhaps TRBD2 as D (7 bases). The germline V gene has CDR1 LGHNA and CDR2 YNFKEQ. Trimming took 0 bases from V and 9 from J, leaving 18 bases between them. The CDR3 is made up of 16 amino acids.

As DNA, the CDR3 is TGTGCCAGCAGCTCACGGGTTTCTGGAAACACCATATATTTT. Protein sequence: CASSSRVSGNTIYF. The chain couples TRBV9 to TRBJ1-3; D gene unclear. Trimming shortened V by 4 bases and J by 1 base, and 9 bases separated the two germline ends. This CDR3 is built from 14 residues. Germline V lookup: CDR1 SGDLS, CDR2 YYNGEE.

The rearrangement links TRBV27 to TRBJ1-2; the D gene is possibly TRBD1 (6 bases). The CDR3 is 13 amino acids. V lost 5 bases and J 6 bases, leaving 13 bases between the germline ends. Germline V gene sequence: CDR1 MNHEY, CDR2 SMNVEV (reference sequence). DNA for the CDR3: TGTGCCAGCAGTCGTCAGGGGAGAAATGGCTACACCTTC. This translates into CASSRQGRNGYTF.

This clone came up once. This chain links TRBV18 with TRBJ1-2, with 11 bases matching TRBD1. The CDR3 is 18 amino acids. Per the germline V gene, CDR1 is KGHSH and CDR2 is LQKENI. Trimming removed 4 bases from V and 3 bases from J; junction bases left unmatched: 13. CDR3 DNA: TGTGCCAGCTCACGACAAATTTCCGGGACAGGGGGGCACTATGGCTACACCTTC. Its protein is CASSRQISGTGGHYGYTF.

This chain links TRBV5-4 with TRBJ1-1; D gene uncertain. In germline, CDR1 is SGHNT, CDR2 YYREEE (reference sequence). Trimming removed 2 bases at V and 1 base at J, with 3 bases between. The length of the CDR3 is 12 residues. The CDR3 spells CASSFGNTEAFF. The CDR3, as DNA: TGTGCCAGCAGCTTCGGGAACACTGAAGCTTTCTTT.

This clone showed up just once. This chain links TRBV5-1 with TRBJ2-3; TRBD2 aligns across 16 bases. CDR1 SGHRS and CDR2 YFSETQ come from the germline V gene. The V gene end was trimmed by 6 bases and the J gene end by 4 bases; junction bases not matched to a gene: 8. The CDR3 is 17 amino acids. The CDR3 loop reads CASTLGLAGGPADTQYF. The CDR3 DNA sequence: TGCGCCAGCACCCTGGGACTAGCGGGGGGGCCTGCAGATACGCAGTATTTT.

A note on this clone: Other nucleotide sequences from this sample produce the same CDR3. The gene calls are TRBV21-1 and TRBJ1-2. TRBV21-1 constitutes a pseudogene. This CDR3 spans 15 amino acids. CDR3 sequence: CASSKSSCPLRGYTF. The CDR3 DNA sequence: TGTGCCAGCAGCAAATCCTCATGCCCCCTGAGAGGCTACACCTTC.

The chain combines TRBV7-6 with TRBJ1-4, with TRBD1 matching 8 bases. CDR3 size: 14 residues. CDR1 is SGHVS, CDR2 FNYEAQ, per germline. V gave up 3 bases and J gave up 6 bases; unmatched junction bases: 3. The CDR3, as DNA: TGTGCCAGCAGCTTCAGGGGGCGCGATGAAAAACTGTTTTTT. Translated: CASSFRGRDEKLFF.